Listed here are 22 T cell receptor beta chains from one sample, sequenced in a study of graft-versus-host responses after intestinal transplantation. Intraepithelial and lamina propria lymphocytes were isolated from graft specimens. Clones were sequenced by immunoSEQ multiplex PCR, and TCRdb holds only the in-frame ones, with some missing. The sample holds approximately 17,000 clones, around 82% seen once. Sample: ileum tissue, taken 17 days after transplant. The receptor source for this set is a human patient who received an intestinal transplant, so some T cells may come from the graft donor.

The CDR3 is CASSFSGTGSPLHF. The CDR3 region has the DNA TGTGCCAGCAGCTTCTCCGGGACAGGTTCACCCCTCCACTTT. The V and J genes are TRBV7-6 and TRBJ1-6; 8 bases align to TRBD1. Germline trimming cut 3 bases from V and 9 bases from J; bases unmatched to any gene: 4. Germline assignment: CDR1 SGHVS and CDR2 FNYEAQ. The CDR3 has 14 residues.

The chain is built from TRBV10-1 and TRBJ2-1; tentative D call: TRBD1 (6 bases). Germline V CDR1 and CDR2: WNHNN, SYGVQD (reference sequence). Trimming cost V 2 bases and J 11 bases, with 10 bases left between them. This CDR3 region has 12 residues. CDR3 sequence reads: CASSEGDIKQFF. In DNA form, the CDR3 reads TGCGCCAGCAGTGAGGGGGACATCAAGCAGTTCTTC.

The rearrangement links TRBV6-6 to TRBJ2-2, with 7 bases identical to TRBD1. J gave up 7 bases and V 6 bases, and 14 bases lay outside the gene matches. The germline CDR1 and CDR2 sequences are MNHNY and SVGAGI (reference sequence). This CDR3 is 16 amino acids long. The CDR3, as DNA: TGTGCCAGCAGCCTCCTTCGACAGGGCGGCGACGGGGAGCTGTTTTTT. Residues: CASSLLRQGGDGELFF.

The chain has TRBV19 and TRBJ2-2, with no clear D. Trimming stripped 1 base from V and 5 bases from J, with 5 bases between. This CDR3 has 13 amino acids. Germline V gives CDR1 LNHDA, CDR2 SQIVND (reference sequence). CDR3 sequence reads: CASSIVFTGELFF. The CDR3, as DNA: TGTGCCAGTAGTATAGTCTTTACCGGGGAGCTGTTTTTT. Full variable domain (remainder filled in from reference TRBV19 and TRBJ2-2): DGGITQSPKYLFRKEGQNVTLSCEQNLNHDAMYWYRQDPGQGLRLIYYSQIVNDFQKGDIAEGYSVSREKKESFPLTVTSAQKNPTAFYLCASSIVFTGELFFGEGSRLTVL.

The V call is TRBV10-1, the J call TRBJ2-2; D may be TRBD1 (6 bases). Trimming removed 1 base from V and 3 bases from J, with 9 bases in between. Germline V lookup: CDR1 WNHNN, CDR2 SYGVQD (reference sequence). CDR3 length equals 15 residues. This CDR3 reads CASSEYREYTGELFF. The CDR3 nucleotides are TGCGCCAGCAGTGAGTACAGGGAGTACACCGGGGAGCTGTTTTTT.

The chain has TRBV28 and TRBJ2-1; possible D gene TRBD2, 6 bases. CDR3 length: 16 amino acids. Per the germline V gene, CDR1 is MDHEN and CDR2 is SYDVKM. V was trimmed by 7 bases and J by 7 bases, leaving 23 bases between them. CDR3: CASTPPGGIRENEQFF. The CDR3, as DNA: TGTGCCAGCACCCCACCTGGGGGGATAAGGGAGAATGAGCAGTTCTTC.

The chain has TRBV4-2 and TRBJ2-1; 9 bases map to TRBD2. Germline CDR1 LGHNA, CDR2 YNFKEQ. V was clipped by 1 base and J by 7 bases; unmatched bases: 5. The CDR3 loop spans 15 amino acids. For the CDR3, the DNA is TGTGCCAGCAGCCAAGGGACTAGCGCTTCGAATGAGCAGTTCTTC. This encodes CASSQGTSASNEQFF.

V and J are TRBV9 and TRBJ1-2, with D hard to call. Trimming took off 0 bases at V and 3 bases at J, with 12 bases between the two ends. The germline V gene has CDR1 SGDLS and CDR2 YYNGEE. The CDR3 is 15 residues long. CDR3 sequence (DNA): TGTGCCAGCAGCGTAGGTCCAGGCATTGACTATGGCTACACCTTC. Protein sequence: CASSVGPGIDYGYTF.

V is TRBV6-5 and J is TRBJ2-3, with TRBD1 matching 8 bases. This CDR3 region has 15 residues. V gave up 6 bases and J gave up 2 bases; unmatched junction bases: 7. Germline CDR1 MNHEY, CDR2 SVGAGI. The CDR3 protein is CASRLGQGPTDTQYF. In DNA form, the CDR3 reads TGTGCCAGCAGACTCGGACAGGGCCCCACAGATACGCAGTATTTT.

V gene TRBV25-1 combines with J gene TRBJ1-1, with D unresolved. There are 15 residues in the CDR3. CDR1 and CDR2 from the germline V gene are MGHDK and SYGVNS. Trimming removed 0 bases at V and 11 bases at J, with 19 bases between. CDR3 DNA sequence: TGTGCCAGCAGTGAATATACCGGTGAAACCCCGACGGCTTTCTTT. Translated: CASSEYTGETPTAFF.

The rearrangement uses TRBV5-1 and TRBJ1-2, with 9 positions matching TRBD1. Germline V gene lookup returns CDR1 SGHRS and CDR2 YFSETQ. Trimming cost V 0 bases and J 6 bases; bases outside gene matches: 0. The CDR3 has 13 residues. The CDR3 sequence: CASSLGTGDGYTF. The CDR3 bases are TGCGCCAGCAGCTTGGGGACAGGGGATGGCTACACCTTC.

V and J are TRBV5-1 and TRBJ2-7, with D possibly being TRBD2 (6 bases). The CDR3 has 13 residues. CDR1 and CDR2 from the germline V gene are SGHRS and YFSETQ. Trimming left V 10 bases short and J 0 bases short, with 14 bases between. CDR3 loop: CAAGTLSSYEQYF. The CDR3 region has the DNA TGCGCCGCGGGGACTCTTAGCTCCTACGAGCAGTACTTC.

The chain has TRBV4-2 and TRBJ2-7; 10 nucleotides agree with TRBD2. The CDR3 length is 16 residues. CDR1 is LGHNA, CDR2 YNFKEQ, per germline. Trimming took 3 bases from V and 7 from J; bases not matched to a gene: 12. Here the CDR3 reads CASSQGGSLAGEEQYF. CDR3 in DNA: TGTGCCAGCAGCCAGGGGGGGAGCCTAGCGGGAGAGGAGCAGTACTTC.

The chain employs TRBV5-4 and TRBJ2-7; D is uncertain. V lost 2 bases and J lost 2, with 11 bases in between. The germline V gene has CDR1 SGHNT and CDR2 YYREEE (reference sequence). This CDR3 is built from 14 residues. In DNA, the CDR3 is TGTGCCAGCAGCTTCCCCCGGGCCCCCTACGAGCAGTACTTC. Residues: CASSFPRAPYEQYF.

The V gene is TRBV7-9, the J gene TRBJ2-7; D remains ambiguous. The length of the CDR3 is 14 residues. Trimming cost V 5 bases and J 3 bases, with 14 bases left between them. Germline loops: CDR1 SEHNR, CDR2 FQNEAQ (reference sequence). The CDR3 is CASSESTVIYEQYF. Written as DNA, the CDR3 is TGTGCCAGCAGCGAATCAACGGTCATCTACGAGCAGTACTTC. The full variable domain, in which reference TRBV7-9 and TRBJ2-7 provide the parts outside the CDR3, is DTGVSQNPRHKITKRGQNVTFRCDPISEHNRLYWYRQTLGQGPEFLTYFQNEAQLEKSRLLSDRFSAERPKGSFSTLEIQRTEQGDSAMYLCASSESTVIYEQYFGPGTRLTVT.

This clone was observed a few times. The rearrangement uses TRBV5-6 and TRBJ1-1; D is undetermined. This CDR3 contains 16 residues. Germline V lookup: CDR1 SGHDT, CDR2 YYEEEE. The V end was cut by 4 bases, the J end by 0 bases, with 16 bases between. CDR3 protein: CASSPTLWRMNTEAFF. The CDR3 nucleotides read TGTGCCAGCAGCCCGACGTTATGGCGAATGAACACTGAAGCTTTCTTT.

The J gene is TRBJ2-7, the V gene TRBV5-6, with 13 bases matching TRBD2. V shed 4 bases and J 3 bases; nucleotides not matched to a gene: 7. CDR1 SGHDT and CDR2 YYEEEE come from the germline V gene. This CDR3 is built from 16 residues. The CDR3 DNA reads TGTGCCAGCAGCCCTGGACTAGCGGGGGCCGTCTACGAGCAGTACTTC. Translated, it gives CASSPGLAGAVYEQYF.

The chain links TRBV10-3 to TRBJ1-2; D may be TRBD1 (6 bases). V was clipped by 9 bases and J by 4 bases, with 12 bases between them. CDR1 and CDR2 from the germline V gene are ENHRY and SYGVKD. The CDR3 totals 12 residues. CDR3 DNA: TGTGCCATACGACAGGCCCTCTATGGCTACACCTTC. Amino acid sequence: CAIRQALYGYTF.

The CDR3 DNA sequence: TGTGCCATCGGTCGAAGCTCCTACGAGCAGTACTTC. Translated, it gives CAIGRSSYEQYF. V gene TRBV10-3 combines with J gene TRBJ2-5; D gene uncertain. The J call may be incorrect, as the DNA end agrees better with TRBJ2-7. The CDR3 length is 12 residues. Germline V gene lookup returns CDR1 ENHRY and CDR2 SYGVKD.

The genes are TRBV5-1 and TRBJ1-1; TRBD1 matches 11 bases. Unmatched junction bases numbered 10, after V lost 4 bases and J lost 5 bases. This CDR3 is built from 16 residues. CDR1 and CDR2 (germline): SGHRS, YFSETQ. The CDR3 spells CASSMLTGQGGTEAFF. The CDR3 DNA sequence: TGCGCCAGCAGCATGCTAACGGGACAGGGGGGTACTGAAGCTTTCTTT.

The rearrangement uses TRBV6-5 and TRBJ2-7, with D perhaps matching TRBD1 (6 bases). The V gene lost 8 bases and the J gene lost 0 bases, with 17 bases spanning the gap. CDR3 size: 15 residues. Germline assignment: CDR1 MNHEY and CDR2 SVGAGI. The chain's CDR3 is CASSQGPFPSYEQYF. CDR3 DNA sequence: TGTGCCAGCTCACAGGGCCCCTTCCCCTCCTACGAGCAGTACTTC.

The chain uses TRBV5-1 and TRBJ2-2; D unresolved. The germline gives CDR1 SGHRS, CDR2 YFSETQ. The CDR3 is made up of 16 amino acids. Trimming took off 6 bases at V and 4 bases at J, with 19 bases between the two ends. CDR3 protein: CASKGFPGLSTGELFF. The CDR3 region has the DNA TGCGCCAGCAAAGGCTTCCCGGGTTTAAGCACCGGGGAGCTGTTTTTT.